This T cell receptor (beta chain) was sequenced in a study of blood T cells in healthy people across ages. Germline trimming cut 0 bases from V and 7 bases from J; bases unmatched to any gene: 8. Germline CDR1 and CDR2: LGHNA and YSLEER. The length of the CDR3 is 17 residues. A second PCR of 7 to 11 cycles used a sample-barcoded 5' primer and a J-beta primer mix. TCRdb re-called the 5' RACE reads with MiXCR, one entry per CDR3 protein. The table includes approximately 2,000,000 distinct CDR3 sequences, approximately 39% detected once. The rearrangement links TRBV4-3 to TRBJ1-6; 8 bases agree with TRBD1. This clonotype was obtained from a human donor in good health. The sample comprised blood. The CDR3 DNA reads as TGCGCCAGCAGCCAAGATCCAGGGGGCGGCTGGAATTCACCCCTCCACTTT. Its protein product is CASSQDPGGGWNSPLHF.